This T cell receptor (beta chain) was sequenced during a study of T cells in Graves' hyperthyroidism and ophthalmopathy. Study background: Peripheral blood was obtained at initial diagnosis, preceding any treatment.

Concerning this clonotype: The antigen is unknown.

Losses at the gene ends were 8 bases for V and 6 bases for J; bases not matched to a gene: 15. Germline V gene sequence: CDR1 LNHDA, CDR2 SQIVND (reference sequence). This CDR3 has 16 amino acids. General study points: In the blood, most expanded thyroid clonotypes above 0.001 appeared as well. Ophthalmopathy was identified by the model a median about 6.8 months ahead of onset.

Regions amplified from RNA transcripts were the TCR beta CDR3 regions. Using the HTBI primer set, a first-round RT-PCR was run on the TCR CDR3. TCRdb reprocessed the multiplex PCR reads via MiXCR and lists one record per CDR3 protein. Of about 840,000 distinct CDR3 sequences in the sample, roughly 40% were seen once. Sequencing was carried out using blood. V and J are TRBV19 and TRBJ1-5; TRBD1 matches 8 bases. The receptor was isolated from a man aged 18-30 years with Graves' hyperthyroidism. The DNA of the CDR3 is TGTGCCAGTGGCTTGCACAACGGACAGGGAACTCAGCCCCAGCATTTT. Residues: CASGLHNGQGTQPQHF.